These T cell receptor beta chains were read from a single sample in a study of beta chain features in type 1 diabetes. Assay used: immunoSEQ multiplex PCR; TCRdb lists only in-frame clones, some missing. The sample includes 400,000 to 500,000 clones, approximately 15% of them seen just once. Sequences were obtained from naive CD4+ T cells from blood. The receptors come from a man aged 30 to 39 in good health. Each CDR3 is given with its conserved first and last residue. Fields, in order: V gene, D gene, CDR3 length, J gene, clone size, CDR3 protein, CDR3 DNA. D genes are given only for firm matches. Where a row states a size, it is once, few, many or the class of an expanded clone; other rows omit it.

TRBV7-8	.	15	TRBJ1-1	few	CASSSALRQNTEAFF	TGTGCCAGCAGCTCAGCGCTCAGGCAAAACACTGAAGCTTTCTTT
TRBV7-7	TRBD1	15	TRBJ2-5	.	CASSSLGQLQETQYF	TGTGCTAGCAGCTCTTTGGGACAGCTCCAAGAGACCCAGTACTTC
TRBV5-1	.	14	TRBJ2-5	few	CASSARGRGETQYF	TGCGCCAGCTCTGCGAGGGGCAGGGGAGAGACCCAGTACTTC
TRBV27	TRBD2	18	TRBJ2-1	few	CASGSGRRGLWVYNEQFF	TGTGCCAGCGGGAGCGGGAGGAGAGGGTTATGGGTTTACAATGAGCAGTTCTTC
TRBV4-2	.	16	TRBJ2-7	few	CASSPGGISMAYEQYF	TGTGCCAGCAGCCCTGGGGGGATTAGCATGGCCTACGAGCAGTACTTC
TRBV5-1	.	16	TRBJ2-3	few	CASSLGGGIFTDTQYF	TGCGCCAGCAGCTTGGGTGGGGGAATATTCACAGATACGCAGTATTTT
TRBV9	.	15	TRBJ2-1	few	CASSVVAAHYNEQFF	TGTGCCAGCAGCGTAGTCGCGGCACACTACAATGAGCAGTTCTTC
TRBV6-5	TRBD1	15	TRBJ2-3	.	CASRLAGTDTDTQYF	TGTGCCAGCAGACTTGCCGGGACAGACACAGATACGCAGTATTTT
TRBV9	.	15	TRBJ2-5	few	CASSAAGVSFETQYF	TGTGCCAGCAGCGCCGCAGGGGTCTCTTTCGAGACCCAGTACTTC
TRBV11-2	.	14	TRBJ2-5	few	CASTRRGTVETQYF	TGTGCCAGCACCCGACGTGGTACGGTTGAGACCCAGTACTTC
TRBV19	.	13	TRBJ2-5	few	CASRRSGQETQYF	TGTGCCAGTAGACGTAGCGGCCAAGAGACCCAGTACTTC
TRBV29-1	.	13	TRBJ2-2	.	CSVAGLRTGELFF	TGCAGCGTTGCTGGGTTAAGGACCGGGGAGCTGTTTTTT
TRBV18	TRBD1	13	TRBJ2-3	few	CASSRGQGETQYF	TGTGCCAGCTCTCGCGGACAGGGGGAAACGCAGTATTTT
TRBV15	.	13	TRBJ2-7	.	CATSREGGYEQYF	TGTGCCACCAGCAGAGAAGGGGGGTACGAGCAGTACTTC
TRBV25-1	.	15	TRBJ2-1	few	CASSGGGVPYNEQFF	TGTGCCAGCAGTGGAGGTGGGGTCCCATACAATGAGCAGTTCTTC
TRBV21-1	.	12	TRBJ2-1	many	CASRNLAPKEFF	TGTGCCAGCAGAAACCTAGCGCCCAAGGAGTTCTTC
TRBV9	.	15	TRBJ2-5	few	CASSVTTRVQETQYF	TGTGCCAGCAGCGTGACCACGCGGGTCCAAGAGACCCAGTACTTC
TRBV18	TRBD2	16	TRBJ2-1	.	CASSPRTSGSYNEQFF	TGTGCCAGCTCACCGCGGACTAGCGGCTCCTACAATGAGCAGTTCTTC
TRBV4-1	TRBD2	16	TRBJ2-1	few	CASSPRTSGSYNEQFF	TGCGCCAGCAGCCCTCGGACTAGCGGCTCCTACAATGAGCAGTTCTTC
TRBV12-5	.	15	TRBJ2-6	few	CASGFEGSGANVLTF	TGTGCTAGTGGGTTTGAGGGTTCCGGGGCCAACGTCCTGACTTTC
TRBV25-1	.	14	TRBJ1-5	few	CASSELLSNQPQHF	TGTGCCAGCAGTGAATTACTGAGCAATCAGCCCCAGCATTTT
TRBV4-3	.	14	TRBJ2-5	.	CASSQVGGGETQYF	TGCGCCAGCAGCCAAGTAGGAGGGGGTGAGACCCAGTACTTC
TRBV14	TRBD2	15	TRBJ2-4	many	CASSRAVAGEGIQYF	TGTGCCAGCAGCCGAGCTGTAGCGGGAGAGGGCATTCAGTACTTC
TRBV7-9	.	14	TRBJ2-7	few	CASSRGTPTYEQYF	TGTGCCAGCAGCAGAGGGACACCCACTTACGAGCAGTACTTC
TRBV7-2	.	14	TRBJ2-1	few	CASRQTRDRNEQFF	TGTGCCAGCAGACAAACTAGGGATCGGAATGAGCAGTTCTTC
TRBV20-1	.	11	TRBJ2-5	.	CSANLGETQYF	TGCAGTGCTAACTTGGGAGAGACCCAGTACTTC
TRBV10-3	.	13	TRBJ2-7	few	CAIRQGPPYEQYF	TGTGCCATCAGACAGGGTCCTCCCTACGAGCAGTACTTC
TRBV5-4	TRBD2	14	TRBJ2-1	.	CASSPGLAPNEQFF	TGTGCCAGCAGCCCAGGACTAGCGCCCAATGAGCAGTTCTTC
TRBV7-2	TRBD1	15	TRBJ1-1	few	CASSASGTVNTEAFF	TGTGCCAGCAGCGCCTCAGGGACAGTGAACACTGAAGCTTTCTTT
TRBV9	TRBD1	14	TRBJ2-2	few	CASRQDRGPGELFF	TGTGCCAGCAGACAAGACAGGGGCCCCGGGGAGCTGTTTTTT
TRBV4-3	.	13	TRBJ1-5	few	CASSQSLNQPQHF	TGCGCCAGCAGCCAATCCCTCAATCAGCCCCAGCATTTT
TRBV7-8	TRBD1	17	TRBJ1-6	.	CASSVGQGRTIFSPLHF	TGTGCCAGCAGCGTAGGACAGGGCCGGACCATTTTTTCACCCCTCCACTTT
TRBV9	.	13	TRBJ2-3	many	CASSVGGTDTQYF	TGTGCCAGCAGCGTAGGGGGCACAGATACGCAGTATTTT
TRBV11-2	.	11	TRBJ2-7	many	CASSSTGEQYF	TGTGCCAGCAGCTCCACGGGTGAGCAGTACTTC
TRBV7-2	.	13	TRBJ2-7	few	CASSSQSSYEQYF	TGTGCCAGCAGCTCACAGAGCTCCTACGAGCAGTACTTC
TRBV5-1	TRBD2	16	TRBJ2-3	.	CASSAGDLYSTDTQYF	TGCGCCAGCAGCGCGGGGGACCTCTATAGCACAGATACGCAGTATTTT
TRBV30	TRBD1	12	TRBJ1-1	few	CAWRPSGGEAFF	TGTGCCTGGAGACCCTCAGGGGGAGAAGCTTTCTTT
TRBV10-3	.	19	TRBJ2-1	.	CAINSPGAASALAYNEQFF	TGTGCCATCAACTCACCGGGGGCGGCTTCTGCCCTTGCCTACAATGAGCAGTTCTTC